One and the same sample provided the 13 T cell receptor beta chains below, sequenced in a study of T cell responses to AZD1222 COVID-19 vaccine. Data came from immunoSEQ multiplex PCR; TCRdb stores just in-frame clones and leaves some out. The sample holds 95,000 to 130,000 clones, approximately 93% seen once. The material sequenced was peripheral blood, taken on day 0 of AZD1222 vaccination. These TCRs come from an adult in good health.

The rearrangement links TRBV4-1 to TRBJ1-6; possibly TRBD1 for D (6 bases). Trimming removed 2 bases from V and 11 bases from J, with 19 bases in between. Germline values: CDR1 MGHRA, CDR2 YSYEKL. This CDR3 comprises 16 residues. The CDR3 bases are TGCGCCAGCAGCCAAACCTTCGTAGGGGGTTTGGCACCCCTCCACTTT. As protein: CASSQTFVGGLAPLHF.

This chain links TRBV6-5 with TRBJ2-5; D gene uncertain. This CDR3 is built from 13 residues. Germline CDR1 MNHEY, CDR2 SVGAGI. Trimming pared 7 bases from V and 5 bases from J, leaving 14 bases between. The CDR3 loop reads CASKERSRETQYF. The DNA of the CDR3 is TGTGCCAGCAAGGAGAGGAGTCGGGAGACCCAGTACTTC.

This clone is a singleton in its sample. The chain joins TRBV5-5 to TRBJ1-2, with TRBD1 matching 7 bases. Trimming took 4 bases from V and 6 from J; bases not matched to a gene: 21. Germline CDR1 and CDR2: SGHKS and YYEKEE (reference sequence). The CDR3 has 18 residues. The CDR3 is CASSPGLTGFTGVDGYTF. The CDR3 DNA reads TGTGCCAGCAGCCCCGGATTGACAGGGTTTACCGGGGTAGATGGCTACACCTTC.

The chain employs TRBV28 and TRBJ1-2, with D perhaps TRBD1 (5 bases). V was shortened by 6 bases and J by 4 bases, with 12 bases between the two germline ends. Germline V gives CDR1 MDHEN, CDR2 SYDVKM. This CDR3 comprises 13 residues. CDR3 bases: TGTGCCAGCAGGGGTGGGGGAATCTATGGCTACACCTTC. Its translation is CASRGGGIYGYTF.

This chain links TRBV5-1 with TRBJ2-2; no definite D call. Looked up from germline, CDR1 is SGHRS and CDR2 is YFSETQ. Trimming left V 5 bases short and J 0 bases short, with 8 bases between. The length of the CDR3 is 14 residues. The CDR3 spells CASSRVTNTGELFF. Written as DNA, the CDR3 is TGCGCCAGCAGTCGCGTAACGAACACCGGGGAGCTGTTTTTT.

The CDR3, as DNA: TGTGCCAGCAGCACCTCGGGATCCTACAATGAGCAGTTCTTC. Encoded protein: CASSTSGSYNEQFF. The genes are TRBV27 and TRBJ2-1; D possibly corresponds to TRBD2 (5 bases). Trimming left V 6 bases short and J 1 base short, with 10 bases between. Germline CDR1 is MNHEY and CDR2 is SMNVEV (reference sequence). There are 14 residues in the CDR3.

CDR3 sequence reads: CSADVWEAEAFF. The CDR3 bases are TGCAGCGCCGACGTATGGGAGGCTGAAGCTTTCTTT. The chain combines TRBV29-1 with TRBJ1-1, with no clear D. The CDR3 runs to 12 residues. Trimming took off 7 bases at V and 6 bases at J, with 15 bases between the two ends. Germline CDR1 SQVTM, CDR2 ANQGSEA.

The chain combines TRBV28 with TRBJ1-1; D is perhaps TRBD1 (5 bases). This CDR3 spans 13 amino acids. Germline CDR1 MDHEN, CDR2 SYDVKM. The ends were cut back, 5 bases at V and 0 bases at J, with 7 bases in the middle. For the CDR3, the DNA is TGTGCCAGCAGTAAGACAGTGAACACTGAAGCTTTCTTT. As protein: CASSKTVNTEAFF.

This chain links TRBV19 with TRBJ2-5; D is possibly TRBD2 (7 bases). The CDR3 is 15 amino acids. V was pared by 4 bases and J by 4 bases, with 16 bases between. Germline-derived CDR1 and CDR2 are LNHDA and SQIVND (reference sequence). The CDR3 sequence is CASSSWGGSPETQYF. CDR3 coding DNA: TGTGCCAGTAGTAGCTGGGGGGGCTCACCAGAGACCCAGTACTTC.

The CDR3 DNA reads TGTGCCAGCACCCTTAAGAGAGACCCAAACTATGGCTACACCTTC. Translated, it gives CASTLKRDPNYGYTF. The chain employs TRBV6-5 and TRBJ1-2; D call uncertain. V lost 7 bases to trimming and J lost 2 bases, with 17 bases between them. The germline gives CDR1 MNHEY, CDR2 SVGAGI. CDR3 length: 15 residues.

This sequence joins TRBV7-9 and TRBJ2-1; unclear D gene. CDR1 is SEHNR and CDR2 is FQNEAQ in the germline V gene (reference sequence). The CDR3 has 14 amino acids. Between the trimmed V and J ends, which lost 1 base and 1 base, there was a span of 5 bases. CDR3 in amino acids: CASSLGGSYNEQFF. The CDR3 nucleotides are TGTGCCAGCAGCTTAGGGGGATCCTACAATGAGCAGTTCTTC.

The chain uses TRBV29-1 and TRBJ2-5; D uncertain. The V end lost 2 bases, the J end lost 1 base, and 8 bases lay between the germline ends. This CDR3 is 13 amino acids long. Germline V gives CDR1 SQVTM, CDR2 ANQGSEA. The CDR3 loop reads CSVERPVQETQYF. CDR3 sequence (DNA): TGCAGCGTTGAAAGGCCGGTCCAAGAGACCCAGTACTTC.

V gene TRBV6-5 combines with J gene TRBJ2-1; 12 bases fit TRBD2. The germline gives CDR1 MNHEY, CDR2 SVGAGI. The CDR3 totals 15 residues. Trimming took 5 bases from V and 8 from J; bases not matched to a gene: 7. The CDR3 spells CASSRLAGEVDEQFF. CDR3 nucleotide sequence: TGTGCCAGCAGTAGACTAGCGGGAGAGGTGGATGAGCAGTTCTTC.